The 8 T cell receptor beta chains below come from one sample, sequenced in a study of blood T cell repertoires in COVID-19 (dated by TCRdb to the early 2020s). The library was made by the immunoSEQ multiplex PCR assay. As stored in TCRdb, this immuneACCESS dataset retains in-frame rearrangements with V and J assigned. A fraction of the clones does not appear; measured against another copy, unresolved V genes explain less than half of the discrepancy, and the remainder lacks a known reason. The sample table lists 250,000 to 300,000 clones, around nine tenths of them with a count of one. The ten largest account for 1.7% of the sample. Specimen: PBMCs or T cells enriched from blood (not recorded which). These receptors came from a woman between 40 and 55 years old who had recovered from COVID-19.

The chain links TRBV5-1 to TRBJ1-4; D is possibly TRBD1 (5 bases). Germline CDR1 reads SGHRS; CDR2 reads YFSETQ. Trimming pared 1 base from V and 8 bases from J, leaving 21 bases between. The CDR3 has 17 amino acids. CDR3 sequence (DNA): TGCGCCAGCAGCTTGCTTGCGGACACTCACGGAGGGGAAAAACTGTTTTTT. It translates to CASSLLADTHGGEKLFF.

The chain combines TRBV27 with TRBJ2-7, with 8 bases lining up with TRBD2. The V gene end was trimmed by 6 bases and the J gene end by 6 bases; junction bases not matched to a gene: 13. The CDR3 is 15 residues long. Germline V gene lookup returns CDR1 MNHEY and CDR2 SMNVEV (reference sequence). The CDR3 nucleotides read TGTGCCAGCAGGCAAACCTCGGGGCTAGCGGGCGAGCAGTACTTC. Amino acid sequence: CASRQTSGLAGEQYF.

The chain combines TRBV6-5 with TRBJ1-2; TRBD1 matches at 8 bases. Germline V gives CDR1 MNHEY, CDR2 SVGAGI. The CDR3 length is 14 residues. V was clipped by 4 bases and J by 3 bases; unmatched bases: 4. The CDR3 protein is CASSSRQGHYGYTF. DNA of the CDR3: TGTGCCAGCAGTTCCCGACAGGGGCACTATGGCTACACCTTC.

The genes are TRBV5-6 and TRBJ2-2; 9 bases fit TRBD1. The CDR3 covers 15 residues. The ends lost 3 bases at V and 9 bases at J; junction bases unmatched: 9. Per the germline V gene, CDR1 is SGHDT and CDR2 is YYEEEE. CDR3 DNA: TGTGCCAGCAGCTACCGGGACAGGGCTTTCCGGGAGCTGTTTTTT. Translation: CASSYRDRAFRELFF.

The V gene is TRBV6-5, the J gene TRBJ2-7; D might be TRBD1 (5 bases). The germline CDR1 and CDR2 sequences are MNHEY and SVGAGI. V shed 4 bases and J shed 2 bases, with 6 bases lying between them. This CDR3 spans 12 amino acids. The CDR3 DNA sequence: TGTGCCAGCAGTTCAGGGACCTACGAGCAGTACTTC. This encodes CASSSGTYEQYF.

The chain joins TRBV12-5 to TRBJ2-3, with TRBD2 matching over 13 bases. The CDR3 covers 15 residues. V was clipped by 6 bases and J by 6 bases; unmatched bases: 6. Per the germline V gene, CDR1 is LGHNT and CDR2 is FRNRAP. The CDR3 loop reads CASGPGLAGADTQYF. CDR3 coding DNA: TGTGCTAGTGGGCCAGGACTAGCGGGAGCTGATACGCAGTATTTT.

This CDR3 is CASRQGAGNSPLHF. The CDR3 nucleotides read TGCGCCAGCAGACAGGGAGCTGGAAATTCACCCCTCCACTTT. The chain carries TRBV5-1 and TRBJ1-6, with D perhaps matching TRBD1 (6 bases). V was trimmed by 5 bases and J by 7 bases, leaving 13 bases between them. Germline loops: CDR1 SGHRS, CDR2 YFSETQ. CDR3 size: 14 residues.

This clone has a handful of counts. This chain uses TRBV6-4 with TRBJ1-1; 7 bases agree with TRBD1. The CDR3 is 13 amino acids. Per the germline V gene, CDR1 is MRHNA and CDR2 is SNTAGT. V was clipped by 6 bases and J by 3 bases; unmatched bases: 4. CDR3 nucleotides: TGTGCCAGCAGCAAGACAGGGTACACTGAAGCTTTCTTT. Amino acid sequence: CASSKTGYTEAFF.